The 22 T cell receptor beta chains given below trace back to one sample, sequenced in a study of Ad26.COV2.S vaccination and SARS-CoV-2 variants. As to treatment: some 19 received Ad26.COV2.S at low or high dose, single or two shots; about 5 received placebo; per-sample allocation not given. Following the first vaccine or placebo injection, samples were taken on day 63. Repertoires were generated with immunoSEQ multiplex PCR, while TCRdb's copy carries only in-frame clones and drops some. Here the sample spans approximately 350,000 clones, 83% being singletons. The specimen was peripheral blood, collected in a trial of Ad26.COV2.S vaccine versus placebo. The origin of the receptors is a person aged 18-65 years who received the Ad26.COV2.S COVID-19 vaccine or a placebo.

The V call is TRBV30, the J call TRBJ2-3; tentatively, D is TRBD2 (6 bases). Germline V gene sequence: CDR1 GTSNPN, CDR2 SVGIG (reference sequence). Trimming took 4 bases from V and 6 from J, leaving 17 bases between them. The CDR3 is 14 amino acids. CDR3 nucleotide sequence: TGTGCCTGGACCCCTGGGGGGAACGAGGATACGCAGTATTTT. Encoded protein: CAWTPGGNEDTQYF.

The V call is TRBV7-9, the J call TRBJ1-2; a possible D gene is TRBD1 (6 bases). This CDR3 comprises 14 residues. The V gene lost 4 bases and the J gene lost 8 bases, with 17 bases spanning the gap. Germline lookup yields CDR1 SEHNR and CDR2 FQNEAQ (reference sequence). The CDR3 DNA sequence: TGTGCCAGCAGCTGGGGGCAGGGGTCGACGGGCTACACCTTC. This codes for CASSWGQGSTGYTF.

The chain has TRBV4-1 and TRBJ1-2; D is unclear. Germline V gene sequence: CDR1 MGHRA, CDR2 YSYEKL. The CDR3 contains 15 residues. Trimming cost V 1 base and J 1 base, with 10 bases left between them. The CDR3 DNA reads TGCGCCAGCAGCCAAGGTCTCAGCCGTAACTATGGCTACACCTTC. Translating gives CASSQGLSRNYGYTF.

In this sample, this clone turned up once. CDR3 protein: CASSQGTVGYEQYF. CDR3 bases: TGTGCCAGCAGCCAAGGGACAGTTGGCTACGAGCAGTACTTC. The genes are TRBV4-2 and TRBJ2-7, with D possibly being TRBD1 (6 bases). The V end lost 1 base, the J end lost 3 bases, and 10 bases lay between the germline ends. Germline CDR1 reads LGHNA; CDR2 reads YNFKEQ. The CDR3 runs 14 residues.

This chain links TRBV2 with TRBJ2-7, with D unclear. CDR1 is SNHLY and CDR2 is FYNNEI in the germline V gene. V was clipped by 8 bases and J by 5 bases, with 16 bases between them. This CDR3 contains 13 residues. The CDR3 DNA reads as TGTGCCAGCGCTTATATGTCTCTCGACGAGCAGTACTTC. Its protein product is CASAYMSLDEQYF.

The chain carries TRBV7-3 and TRBJ2-2; no definite D call. V gave up 3 bases and J gave up 0 bases, with 8 bases separating them. The V gene's germline CDR1 is SGHTA and CDR2 FQGTGA. This CDR3 comprises 15 residues. CDR3 region: CASSFGPTNTGELFF. CDR3 nucleotides: TGTGCCAGCAGCTTCGGACCGACGAACACCGGGGAGCTGTTTTTT.

The rearrangement uses TRBV19 and TRBJ1-2; D perhaps matches TRBD1 (6 bases). From germline, CDR1 is LNHDA and CDR2 SQIVND (reference sequence). The CDR3 extends over 14 amino acids. V lost 5 bases to trimming and J lost 5 bases, with 15 bases between them. Here the CDR3 DNA reads TGTGCCAGTAGTTGGGGGCAGGGGAAGTATGGCTACACCTTC. Amino acids: CASSWGQGKYGYTF.

The CDR3 protein is CASRDRREITEAFF. In DNA, the CDR3 is TGTGCCAGTAGAGATCGACGGGAGATAACTGAAGCTTTCTTT. The chain uses TRBV19 and TRBJ1-1, with D uncertain. Trimming removed 6 bases from V and 5 bases from J, with 16 bases in between. The V gene's germline CDR1 is LNHDA and CDR2 SQIVND (reference sequence). CDR3 length: 14 amino acids.

This chain joins TRBV12-5 and TRBJ1-3; D unclear. The V end was cut by 7 bases, the J end by 0 bases, with 10 bases between. The CDR3 sequence is 14 residues long. Germline lookup yields CDR1 LGHNT and CDR2 FRNRAP. CDR3 nucleotide sequence: TGTGCTAGTGAAGCCGGAAGCTCTGGAAACACCATATATTTT. It yields the protein CASEAGSSGNTIYF.

V and J are TRBV30 and TRBJ2-7; 8 bases are a match to TRBD1. V lost 3 bases, J lost 6 bases, and 4 bases stayed unmatched. Germline lookup yields CDR1 GTSNPN and CDR2 SVGIG (reference sequence). The CDR3 spans 12 residues. As DNA, the CDR3 is TGTGCCTGGAGCCTCGACAGGGGCGAGCAGTACTTC. Amino acids: CAWSLDRGEQYF.

The J gene is TRBJ1-2, the V gene TRBV2, with 9 bases identical to TRBD1. The J segment lost 4 bases and the V segment lost 6 bases, leaving 6 bases of the junction unmatched. Germline CDR1 is SNHLY and CDR2 is FYNNEI. This CDR3 is 14 amino acids long. In nucleotides, the CDR3 is TGTGCCAGCAGGCCGGACAGGGGACGCTATGGCTACACCTTC. This sequence encodes CASRPDRGRYGYTF. The full variable domain, its missing parts supplied by reference TRBV2 and TRBJ1-2, is EPEVTQTPSHQVTQMGQEVILRCVPISNHLYFYWYRQILGQKVEFLVSFYNNEISEKSEIFDDQFSVERPDGSNFTLKIRSTKLEDSAMYFCASRPDRGRYGYTFGSGTRLTVV.

As regards this clone: This sample includes further DNA sequences coding for the same CDR3. This chain uses TRBV18 with TRBJ1-1; TRBD1 aligns across 7 bases. CDR3 size: 16 residues. The germline V gene has CDR1 KGHSH and CDR2 LQKENI. V was pared by 3 bases and J by 2 bases, with 9 bases of the junction left unmatched. CDR3 nucleotide sequence: TGTGCCAGCTCACCGACCCGGGACAGCCTTAACACTGAAGCTTTCTTT. Its translation is CASSPTRDSLNTEAFF.

The genes are TRBV7-9 and TRBJ1-2; tentative D call: TRBD1 (6 bases). CDR3 size: 15 residues. With 4 bases removed from V and 2 bases from J, the gap between germline ends came to 14 bases. Germline CDR1 reads SEHNR; CDR2 reads FQNEAQ (reference sequence). CDR3 nucleotide sequence: TGTGCCAGCAGCTCTATCCAGGGGCAGAACTATGGCTACACCTTC. Encoded protein: CASSSIQGQNYGYTF.

V usage is TRBV7-8 and J usage is TRBJ2-2; no definite D call. The length of the CDR3 is 15 residues. V lost 1 base, J lost 4 bases, and 10 bases lay in between. Germline V lookup: CDR1 SGHVS, CDR2 FQNEAQ. The CDR3 coding sequence is TGTGCCAGCAGCTTAGTCGTGGTAATCACCGGGGAGCTGTTTTTT. As protein: CASSLVVVITGELFF.

The CDR3 is CASSRRGGGNEKLFF. The DNA for the CDR3 is TGTGCCAGCAGCCGCCGAGGGGGCGGTAATGAAAAACTGTTTTTT. The chain joins TRBV3-1 (or the pseudogene TRBV3-2) to TRBJ1-4; 7 bases align to TRBD1. Germline V CDR1 and CDR2: LGHDT, YNNKEL (reference sequence). This CDR3 has 15 amino acids. The J segment lost 4 bases and the V segment lost 4 bases, leaving 6 bases of the junction unmatched.

The genes are TRBV2 and TRBJ1-6; D is ambiguous. Per germline, CDR1 SNHLY and CDR2 FYNNEI. The V end lost 11 bases, the J end lost 9 bases, and 17 bases lay between the germline ends. The CDR3 contains 13 residues. The chain's CDR3 is CAGCYTTGSPLHF. The CDR3 bases are TGTGCCGGATGTTATACTACGGGTTCACCCCTCCACTTT.

This chain joins TRBV5-1 and TRBJ2-7, with D perhaps TRBD1 (6 bases). CDR3 length: 13 amino acids. Germline loops: CDR1 SGHRS, CDR2 YFSETQ. Trimming took off 2 bases at V and 3 bases at J, with 9 bases between the two ends. The CDR3 nucleotides read TGCGCCAGCAGCTTAGGACAGATCTACGAGCAGTACTTC. Its protein product is CASSLGQIYEQYF.

The chain recombines TRBV5-1 with TRBJ2-1, with D perhaps TRBD2 (6 bases). Germline V CDR1 and CDR2: SGHRS, YFSETQ. V lost 1 base, J lost 7 bases, and 12 bases lay in between. The CDR3 runs to 14 residues. CDR3 region: CASSLWGAGNEQFF. For the CDR3, the DNA is TGCGCCAGCAGCTTGTGGGGCGCGGGAAATGAGCAGTTCTTC.

The chain has TRBV11-3 and TRBJ2-5; 9 nucleotides agree with TRBD2. Trimming at V came to 4 bases and at J to 5 bases, leaving 11 bases not matched to a gene. Germline V gene lookup returns CDR1 SGHNT and CDR2 YENEEA. CDR3 length: 16 amino acids. The CDR3 is CASSYLRGTSLETQYF. In DNA, the CDR3 is TGTGCCAGCAGCTACCTCCGGGGGACTAGCCTGGAGACCCAGTACTTC.

CDR3 residues: CASIPGLNTEAFF. The CDR3 DNA follows: TGTGCCAGCATTCCGGGGCTGAACACTGAAGCTTTCTTT. The chain links TRBV6-5 to TRBJ1-1, with a weak D call TRBD1 (5 bases). CDR3 length equals 13 residues. CDR1 MNHEY and CDR2 SVGAGI come from the germline V gene. With 7 bases removed from V and 0 bases from J, the gap between germline ends came to 9 bases.

V is TRBV5-8 and J is TRBJ2-5; TRBD1 agrees at 10 bases. V lost 5 bases and J lost 7; bases outside the gene matches: 5. CDR1 is SGHTS, CDR2 YDEGEE, per germline. The CDR3 has 13 amino acids. CDR3 nucleotides: TGTGCCAGCAGTGGGGGACAGGGGAGGACCCAGTACTTC. This gives the protein CASSGGQGRTQYF.

V gene TRBV6-5 combines with J gene TRBJ2-2, with 10 bases that match TRBD2. The CDR3 spans 16 residues. V dropped 4 bases and J dropped 4; count of bases not matched to a gene: 6. The germline V gene has CDR1 MNHEY and CDR2 SVGAGI. The CDR3 DNA follows: TGTGCCAGCAGTTCCCGACTAGCGGGCCTCACCGGGGAGCTGTTTTTT. It specifies CASSSRLAGLTGELFF.